A single T cell receptor beta chain is shown here with its context. This entry comes from a study of cytomegalovirus exposure and HLA in healthy donors. PCR involved 60 Vbeta and 13 Jbeta primers. The data were produced by immunoSEQ multiplex PCR, yet TCRdb's version contains in-frame clones alone and is incomplete. The table includes about 160,000 clones, around four fifths detected once. Nominal health characterized the donors when sampled, though unrecorded immune exposures were likely. V was clipped by 1 base and J by 2 bases, with 8 bases between them. The CDR3 is 14 amino acids. Germline values: CDR1 LNHNV, CDR2 YYDKDF (reference sequence).

This sequence originates from a woman in her 30s in good health and CMV-seronegative. Material for sequencing was PBMCs. The genes are TRBV15 and TRBJ2-5, with D unresolved. In nucleotides, the CDR3 is TGTGCCACCAGCAGAGGAAACCAGCAAGAGACCCAGTACTTC. This gives the protein CATSRGNQQETQYF.